This paragraph covers one T cell receptor (beta chain) sequence. This CDR3 has 16 amino acids. The germline V gene has CDR1 KGHDR and CDR2 SFDVKD. The ends lost 0 bases at V and 6 bases at J; junction bases unmatched: 3. Seattle researchers signed up patients amid active infection and tracked them longitudinally. This entry is derived from a study of blood T cell repertoires in COVID-19. Study-level background: Acute-phase and convalescent COVID-19 samples originated in the United States, Italy and Spain. Sources were T cells, B-cell-depleted T cells, or PBMCs; the material itself was cDNA or gDNA.

As handled by the study authors: Reference gene primer amplification gave estimated nucleated cell counts. Produced via immunoSEQ multiplex PCR; TCRdb's table is partial and in-frame only. The V and J calls and clone size come from that table; D and trimming were worked out from the DNA. The sample includes 120,000 or so clones, roughly four fifths of them seen just once. The sequence came from a man under 40 with COVID-19, enrolled during active disease. The specimen sequenced was peripheral blood. This rearrangement joins TRBV24-1 to TRBJ2-2; 10 nucleotides agree with TRBD1. CDR3 region: CATSDLGTGVSGELFF. CDR3 coding DNA: TGTGCCACCAGTGATTTGGGGACAGGGGTATCCGGGGAGCTGTTTTTT.